These 10 T cell receptor beta chains came from one sample sequenced in a study of naive and memory T cell subsets. The beta constant-region primer was an equimolar mix of two oligonucleotides covering TRBC1 and TRBC2. The ligated cDNA underwent four PCR rounds using SP2 and nested alpha and beta constant-region primers. TCRdb processed the UMI-ligation and nested PCR reads anew with MiXCR; each CDR3 protein has one entry. This table holds some 9,700 distinct CDR3 sequences, roughly 5.5% found once. The material sequenced was CD4+ TEMRA cells from blood. The subset denotes: effector memory re-expressing CD45RA, CD45RA+ CD27-. All receptors come from a human donor in good health.

This clonotype was detected many times. The genes are TRBV7-9 and TRBJ2-3; D call uncertain. The length of the CDR3 is 13 residues. The germline V and J ends were trimmed by 3 bases and 4 bases, with 8 bases remaining between them. CDR1 is SEHNR and CDR2 is FQNEAQ in the germline V gene (reference sequence). The CDR3 protein is CASSLAVSDTQYF. CDR3 coding DNA: TGTGCCAGCAGCTTGGCCGTATCAGATACGCAGTATTTT.

The sample holds many counts of this clonotype. The genes are TRBV25-1 and TRBJ2-2, with D unresolved. CDR1 MGHDK and CDR2 SYGVNS come from the germline V gene. There are 13 residues in the CDR3. V dropped 1 base and J dropped 7 bases, with 7 bases sitting between them. The CDR3 DNA sequence: TGTGCCAGCAGTGAATCCCGAGGCGGGGAGCTGTTTTTT. Protein sequence: CASSESRGGELFF.

The chain employs TRBV28 and TRBJ1-6; possibly TRBD1 for D (6 bases). Germline V gene data show CDR1 as MDHEN and CDR2 as SYDVKM. The CDR3 has 15 amino acids. Trimming pared 2 bases from V and 7 bases from J, leaving 12 bases between. This CDR3 is CASSLRGLKNSPLHF. In DNA form, the CDR3 reads TGTGCCAGCAGTTTACGGGGGCTGAAGAATTCACCCCTCCACTTT.

There are many counts of this clonotype. V usage is TRBV4-3 and J usage is TRBJ1-2; D is uncertain. Germline V CDR1 and CDR2: LGHNA, YSLEER. V gave up 0 bases and J gave up 5 bases, with 10 bases separating them. The CDR3 runs to 14 residues. In nucleotides, the CDR3 is TGCGCCAGCAGCCAAGACGGAATGATATATGGCTACACCTTC. This codes for CASSQDGMIYGYTF.

This clonotype has at least ten counts. The chain joins TRBV21-1 to TRBJ1-5; the table's TRBD1 call for D was not verified on the DNA. TRBV21-1 is tagged as a pseudogene. The CDR3 loop spans 13 amino acids. CDR3 nucleotide sequence: TGTGCCAGCAGCAGGGGGGGCAATCAGCCCCAGCATTTT. It codes for CASSRGGNQPQHF.

Ten or more counts support this clonotype. CDR3 amino acids: CASRSQTGGNNSPLHF. The CDR3 region has the DNA TGTGCCAGCAGATCACAGACAGGGGGAAACAATTCACCCCTCCACTTT. The chain has TRBV12-3 or TRBV12-4 and TRBJ1-6; 9 nucleotides match TRBD1. V dropped 6 bases and J dropped 7; count of bases not matched to a gene: 10. The CDR3 spans 16 residues.

This clonotype has a count of ten or more. V usage is TRBV12-3 or TRBV12-4 and J usage is TRBJ2-3; 15 bases fit TRBD2. CDR3 length: 18 amino acids. J lost 4 bases, V lost 3 bases, and 8 bases had no gene match. In DNA form, the CDR3 reads TGTGCCAGCAGTTTTGGACTAGCGGGAGGGCCTAATCCAGATACGCAGTATTTT. Its protein is CASSFGLAGGPNPDTQYF.

This clonotype appeared many times. The chain recombines TRBV29-1 with TRBJ1-1; 8 positions agree with TRBD1. This CDR3 has 13 residues. V dropped 8 bases and J dropped 1; count of bases not matched to a gene: 6. Per germline, CDR1 SQVTM and CDR2 ANQGSEA. This CDR3 is CSSGTGPNTEAFF. The CDR3 region has the DNA TGCAGCTCAGGGACAGGCCCGAACACTGAAGCTTTCTTT.

Many counts were recorded for this clonotype. The chain recombines TRBV15 with TRBJ2-3; 7 bases are shared with TRBD2. This CDR3 comprises 15 residues. J lost 3 bases, V lost 3 bases, and 6 bases had no gene match. Germline CDR1 LNHNV, CDR2 YYDKDF (reference sequence). CDR3 residues: CATSRRLADTDTQYF. In DNA, the CDR3 is TGTGCCACCAGCAGGAGGCTAGCGGATACAGATACGCAGTATTTT.

Many counts were recorded for this clonotype. This sequence joins TRBV7-8 and TRBJ1-1, with 10 bases identical to TRBD1. The CDR3 has 15 amino acids. Germline values: CDR1 SGHVS, CDR2 FQNEAQ. V lost 5 bases and J lost 6; bases outside the gene matches: 9. The CDR3 sequence is CASSPRQTGGPEAFF. CDR3 DNA sequence: TGTGCCAGCAGCCCCCGACAGACAGGGGGCCCTGAAGCTTTCTTT.